Only a few counts were recorded for the clone carrying this T cell receptor beta chain. The antigen remains unidentified. There are 13 residues in the CDR3. In germline, CDR1 is SEHNR, CDR2 FQNEAQ (reference sequence). V lost 3 bases, J lost 3 bases, and 8 bases lay in between. This sample is part of a study of cytomegalovirus exposure and HLA in healthy donors. Study-wide findings and caveats: One variant, a missense change in DCLRE1C, was linked in a later analysis to TCR beta V- and J-gene trimming.

Primers included in the PCR were 60 Vbeta and 13 Jbeta primers. Generated by immunoSEQ multiplex PCR, the TCRdb table keeps only in-frame clones and is missing some. The repertoire holds roughly 120,000 clones, with 60% to 80% as singletons. The material sequenced was PBMCs. V gene TRBV7-9 combines with J gene TRBJ1-2; D is undetermined. This TCR was sampled from a man aged 18-30 years in good health and CMV-seropositive. CDR3 coding DNA: TGTGCCAGCAGCTTGGAGCCGGACTATGGCTACACCTTC. This codes for CASSLEPDYGYTF.